The clone carrying this TCR beta chain has just one count. The J segment lost 8 bases and the V segment lost 4 bases, leaving 5 bases of the junction unmatched. Per the germline V gene, CDR1 is SGDLS and CDR2 is YYNGEE. This CDR3 has 13 residues. This entry belongs to a study of blood T cell repertoires in COVID-19. Libraries were prepared by immunoSEQ multiplex PCR; TCRdb keeps only in-frame clonotypes and omits some of them. The sample records about 200,000 clones, more than 75% being singletons. The V gene is TRBV9, the J gene TRBJ2-1, with 8 bases identical to TRBD1. The receptor's source is a man in his forties with acute COVID-19. The sample was PBMCs or T cells enriched from blood (not recorded which). In DNA form, the CDR3 reads TGTGCCAGCAGCCTAGACAGGGGACATGAGCAGTTCTTC. It specifies CASSLDRGHEQFF.